The source of this T cell receptor beta chain is a study of prognosis after radiotherapy for stage I lung cancer. The wider study: Medically, all non-small cell lung cancer patients were deemed inoperable. Whereas roughly 11 patients had adenocarcinoma, squamous cell carcinoma was the tumor in more than 5. SBRT was given in 3 to 5 fractions at a biologically effective dose of at least 100 Gy as radiotherapy. Whole-study results and caveats: Reduced Shannon entropy following stereotactic body radiation therapy was recorded in patients who developed distant metastases.

This clonotype is termed medium-sized. Antigen: not known. TCR beta CDR3 was amplified from genomic DNA by two-round multiplex PCR. The first PCR round targeted every TRBV and TRBJ gene with specific primers. TCRdb re-called the multiplex PCR reads through MiXCR, storing one row per CDR3 protein. This table has 22,000 or so distinct CDR3 sequences, around two fifths appearing once. The germline V and J ends were trimmed by 6 bases and 6 bases, with 17 bases remaining between them. Per the germline V gene, CDR1 is MNHNS and CDR2 is SASEGT. The CDR3 sequence is 15 residues long. The sample was PBMCs, taken before or after stereotactic body radiation therapy (not recorded which). The receptor comes from a donor aged 50 or older with non-small cell lung cancer. The chain joins TRBV6-1 to TRBJ2-2; D may be TRBD2 (6 bases). The CDR3 coding sequence is TGTGCCAGCAGGACAGCTCCGGGGGACGCCGGGGAGCTGTTTTTT. Its protein is CASRTAPGDAGELFF.